Presented here are 22 T cell receptor beta chains from one specimen sequenced in a study of technical replicates of blood from several donors. The protocol was immunoSEQ multiplex PCR, while the TCRdb copy is restricted to in-frame clones and leaves out a portion. The sample lists approximately 75,000 clones; approximately 96% were seen once. What was sequenced was T cells isolated from PBMCs. These receptors originate from a human donor in good health.

The chain links TRBV28 to TRBJ1-2; D ambiguous. CDR1 MDHEN and CDR2 SYDVKM come from the germline V gene. V was pared by 3 bases and J by 7 bases, with 9 bases between. The CDR3 is made up of 12 amino acids. The CDR3 nucleotides read TGTGCCAGCAGTTTGGAGGGCCGTGGCTACACCTTC. Its protein is CASSLEGRGYTF.

This chain uses TRBV5-6 with TRBJ2-7; 9 positions match TRBD1. Germline-derived CDR1 and CDR2 are SGHDT and YYEEEE. The CDR3 has 17 residues. The V gene end was trimmed by 2 bases and the J gene end by 3 bases; junction bases not matched to a gene: 12. The CDR3 bases are TGTGCCAGCAGCTTAGGACAGGGGACGTGGTGGTTCTACGAGCAGTACTTC. The encoded protein is CASSLGQGTWWFYEQYF.

V is TRBV7-6 and J is TRBJ2-1; TRBD2 agrees at 10 bases. Germline V gene sequence: CDR1 SGHVS, CDR2 FNYEAQ. The CDR3 length is 15 residues. V lost 8 bases and J lost 2; bases outside the gene matches: 6. The CDR3 DNA is TGTGCCAGCGGCGATACTAGCGGGGCCTACAATGAGCAGTTCTTC. Translation gives CASGDTSGAYNEQFF.

J is TRBJ2-3 and V is TRBV11-3; D is undetermined. Per germline, CDR1 SGHNT and CDR2 YENEEA. V lost 3 bases and J 1 base, leaving 11 bases between the germline ends. The CDR3 extends over 15 amino acids. CDR3: CASSFAHIGTDTQYF. The CDR3 DNA reads as TGTGCCAGCAGCTTTGCTCACATCGGCACAGATACGCAGTATTTT.

As concerns this clone: The sample holds other DNA sequences that translate to the same CDR3. The chain is built from TRBV5-1 and TRBJ2-2; D gene ambiguous. Trimming left V 0 bases short and J 2 bases short, with 8 bases between. This CDR3 comprises 15 residues. Per the germline V gene, CDR1 is SGHRS and CDR2 is YFSETQ. As DNA, the CDR3 is TGCGCCAGCAGCTTGGACAGAACTAACACCGGGGAGCTGTTTTTT. It is translated as CASSLDRTNTGELFF.

V and J are TRBV11-2 and TRBJ2-3; 8 nucleotides align to TRBD1. The CDR3 has 17 residues. The trim removed 4 bases at V and 1 base at J, leaving 10 bases unmatched. CDR1 is SGHAT and CDR2 is FQNNGV in the germline V gene. CDR3: CASSSTRDRGGTDTQYF. The CDR3, as DNA: TGTGCCAGCAGCTCCACGCGTGACAGGGGTGGCACAGATACGCAGTATTTT.

In DNA, the CDR3 is TGTGCCAGCAGTTTTACCTGGCACACGAACACCGGGGAGCTGTTTTTT. Amino acids: CASSFTWHTNTGELFF. The chain couples TRBV28 to TRBJ2-2; D gene ambiguous. The CDR3 covers 16 residues. Per germline, CDR1 MDHEN and CDR2 SYDVKM. Trimming removed 3 bases at V and 0 bases at J, with 11 bases between.

CDR3 loop: CASKLQGGWNTEAFF. The CDR3 DNA follows: TGTGCCAGTAAGTTGCAGGGAGGCTGGAACACTGAAGCTTTCTTT. The rearrangement joins TRBV19 to TRBJ1-1, with D tentatively TRBD1 (5 bases). V lost 7 bases to trimming and J lost 1 base, with 16 bases between them. CDR3 length equals 15 residues. Per the germline V gene, CDR1 is LNHDA and CDR2 is SQIVND (reference sequence). The full variable domain, rest sourced from reference TRBV19 and TRBJ1-1, is DGGITQSPKYLFRKEGQNVTLSCEQNLNHDAMYWYRQDPGQGLRLIYYSQIVNDFQKGDIAEGYSVSREKKESFPLTVTSAQKNPTAFYLCASKLQGGWNTEAFFGQGTRLTVV.

The chain couples TRBV6-1 to TRBJ2-2; D not resolved. V was shortened by 7 bases and J by 5 bases, with 17 bases between the two germline ends. Germline assignment: CDR1 MNHNS and CDR2 SASEGT. The CDR3 is made up of 15 amino acids. CDR3 residues: CASKFGFELTGELFF. CDR3 in DNA: TGTGCCAGCAAATTCGGGTTTGAGTTGACCGGGGAGCTGTTTTTT.

Only one count was recorded for this clone. The chain has TRBV2 and TRBJ2-5; possibly TRBD2 for D (6 bases). Between the trimmed V and J ends, which lost 7 bases and 1 base, there was a span of 10 bases. The CDR3 consists of 13 residues. Germline V gives CDR1 SNHLY, CDR2 FYNNEI. The CDR3 DNA sequence: TGTGCCAGCAACCGGGACTCCCAAGAGACCCAGTACTTC. Translating it yields CASNRDSQETQYF. Using reference TRBV2 and TRBJ2-5 for the parts outside the CDR3, the full variable domain is EPEVTQTPSHQVTQMGQEVILRCVPISNHLYFYWYRQILGQKVEFLVSFYNNEISEKSEIFDDQFSVERPDGSNFTLKIRSTKLEDSAMYFCASNRDSQETQYFGPGTRLLVL.

The chain combines TRBV27 with TRBJ2-1, with TRBD2 identical over 8 bases. V gave up 5 bases and J gave up 3 bases; unmatched junction bases: 9. CDR1 is MNHEY and CDR2 is SMNVEV in the germline V gene (reference sequence). This CDR3 spans 16 amino acids. The CDR3 sequence is CASSPLGGGHYNEQFF. The CDR3 DNA sequence: TGTGCCAGCAGTCCCCTGGGCGGGGGGCACTACAATGAGCAGTTCTTC.

This chain connects TRBV5-4 to TRBJ2-2; TRBD2 agrees at 11 bases. This CDR3 is 16 amino acids long. J gave up 6 bases and V 4 bases, and 8 bases lay outside the gene matches. Germline-derived CDR1 and CDR2 are SGHNT and YYREEE (reference sequence). The CDR3 region is CASSRLAGNDPGELFF. For the CDR3, the DNA is TGTGCCAGCAGCCGACTAGCGGGAAATGATCCCGGGGAGCTGTTTTTT.

V gene TRBV19 combines with J gene TRBJ1-2; D is uncertain. The germline V gene encodes CDR1 LNHDA and CDR2 SQIVND (reference sequence). Trimming shortened V by 2 bases and J by 4 bases, and 8 bases separated the two germline ends. The CDR3 extends over 13 amino acids. CDR3: CASSIRGIYGYTF. The CDR3 region has the DNA TGTGCCAGTAGTATAAGAGGGATCTATGGCTACACCTTC.

The J gene is TRBJ2-7, the V gene TRBV19, with 9 bases identical to TRBD1. With 4 bases clipped from V and 2 bases from J, the junction kept 9 bases outside the gene matches. Germline values: CDR1 LNHDA, CDR2 SQIVND (reference sequence). The CDR3 has 16 residues. The CDR3: CASSRSQGAHPYEQYF. CDR3 nucleotide sequence: TGTGCCAGTAGTAGATCACAGGGGGCCCACCCCTACGAGCAGTACTTC. Full variable domain (outside the CDR3, taken from reference TRBV19 and TRBJ2-7): DGGITQSPKYLFRKEGQNVTLSCEQNLNHDAMYWYRQDPGQGLRLIYYSQIVNDFQKGDIAEGYSVSREKKESFPLTVTSAQKNPTAFYLCASSRSQGAHPYEQYFGPGTRLTVT.

The chain links TRBV5-1 to TRBJ1-1; D remains unclear. This CDR3 is 15 amino acids long. CDR1 and CDR2 (germline): SGHRS, YFSETQ. V was shortened by 2 bases and J by 0 bases, with 11 bases between the two germline ends. The CDR3 sequence is CASSLISLMNTEAFF. The CDR3, as DNA: TGCGCCAGCAGCTTAATCAGTCTCATGAACACTGAAGCTTTCTTT.

The chain recombines TRBV7-8 with TRBJ2-7; the match to TRBD1 covers 7 bases. Germline V gives CDR1 SGHVS, CDR2 FQNEAQ. This CDR3 comprises 15 residues. V was pared by 4 bases and J by 5 bases, with 11 bases of the junction left unmatched. The CDR3 sequence is CASSSRDSLFHEQYF. CDR3 in DNA: TGTGCCAGCAGCTCACGGGACAGCCTGTTCCACGAGCAGTACTTC.

V usage is TRBV5-1 and J usage is TRBJ2-1, with 9 bases fitting TRBD1. The length of the CDR3 is 14 residues. Germline CDR1 reads SGHRS; CDR2 reads YFSETQ. The J segment lost 8 bases and the V segment lost 3 bases, leaving 6 bases of the junction unmatched. The chain's CDR3 is CASSSQGADDEQFF. The CDR3 coding sequence is TGCGCCAGCAGCTCACAGGGGGCTGACGATGAGCAGTTCTTC.

The chain carries TRBV27 and TRBJ1-5; D is uncertain. Trimming shortened V by 5 bases and J by 1 base, and 21 bases separated the two germline ends. Germline V CDR1 and CDR2: MNHEY, SMNVEV (reference sequence). This CDR3 has 18 residues. The chain's CDR3 is CASSPGVGFVRSNQPQHF. In nucleotides, the CDR3 is TGTGCCAGCAGTCCCGGGGTTGGTTTTGTGAGGAGCAATCAGCCCCAGCATTTT.

The chain carries TRBV10-3 and TRBJ1-1, with D unresolved. Germline V gene lookup returns CDR1 ENHRY and CDR2 SYGVKD. Trimming took 7 bases from V and 3 from J, leaving 9 bases between them. This CDR3 spans 12 amino acids. The CDR3 region is CAINDVDTEAFF. DNA of the CDR3: TGTGCCATCAATGATGTCGACACTGAAGCTTTCTTT.

This chain uses TRBV27 with TRBJ2-1; TRBD1 aligns across 8 bases. The CDR3 consists of 14 residues. In germline, CDR1 is MNHEY, CDR2 SMNVEV (reference sequence). With V trimmed by 6 bases and J by 8 bases, 9 bases remained unmatched. CDR3: CASSEQGVGDEQFF. For the CDR3, the DNA is TGTGCCAGCAGCGAACAGGGGGTAGGAGATGAGCAGTTCTTC.

A note on this clone: A junction end diverges from the germline sequence, so it may reflect a read error. This chain links TRBV15 with TRBJ2-2; 10 nucleotides match TRBD1. Germline V CDR1 and CDR2: LNHNV, YYDKDF (reference sequence). CDR3 size: 15 residues. In DNA form, the CDR3 reads TGTGCCACCAGCCGAGACAGGGGGCTGGGCGGGGAGCTGTTTTTT. Translating it yields CATSRDRGLGGELFF.

CDR3 residues: CAISAGDSNQPQHF. The CDR3 nucleotides read TGTGCCATCAGTGCAGGGGATAGCAATCAGCCCCAGCATTTT. The chain has TRBV10-3 and TRBJ1-5; maybe TRBD1 (6 bases). V was clipped by 4 bases and J by 0 bases, with 7 bases between them. This CDR3 has 14 amino acids. Per germline, CDR1 ENHRY and CDR2 SYGVKD.